The 4 T cell receptor beta chains given below trace back to one sample, sequenced in a study of cytomegalovirus exposure and HLA in healthy donors (dated by TCRdb to about 2017). Receptors were amplified or captured by the immunoSEQ multiplex PCR assay. The multiplex PCR relied on a mix of 60 forward primers for TCR Vbeta segments and 13 reverse primers for TCR Jbeta segments. TCRdb's version of the immuneACCESS table is confined to in-frame rearrangements and falls short of the full clone set. An unresolved V gene accounts for under half of the shortfall where checked; the remainder is of unknown origin. This sample comprises 90,000 or so clones, approximately 64% of them detected only once. Roughly 5.5% of the sample comes from the top ten. Material for sequencing was PBMCs. The receptors come from a boy between 10 and 17 years old in good health and CMV-seropositive.

V is TRBV28 and J is TRBJ1-5, with unresolved D. Germline-derived CDR1 and CDR2 are MDHEN and SYDVKM. There are 14 residues in the CDR3. V dropped 2 bases and J dropped 0 bases, with 5 bases sitting between them. The CDR3 coding sequence is TGTGCCAGCAGTTTAACAGATAGCAATCAGCCCCAGCATTTT. This codes for CASSLTDSNQPQHF.

The chain has TRBV5-1 and TRBJ2-2; D perhaps matches TRBD2 (5 bases). V lost 10 bases to trimming and J lost 3 bases, with 19 bases between them. The CDR3 loop spans 15 amino acids. The germline V gene has CDR1 SGHRS and CDR2 YFSETQ. The CDR3 loop is CASYHGLIDTGELFF. As DNA, the CDR3 is TGCGCCTCCTACCATGGACTCATCGACACCGGGGAGCTGTTTTTT.

Only a few counts were recorded for this clone. This rearrangement joins TRBV5-1 to TRBJ2-7, with unresolved D. This CDR3 region has 12 residues. From germline, CDR1 is SGHRS and CDR2 YFSETQ. V was cut by 0 bases and J by 6 bases, with 7 bases left in between. CDR3 sequence: CASSLGPGEQYF. The DNA for the CDR3 is TGCGCCAGCAGCTTGGGGCCGGGCGAGCAGTACTTC.

V and J are TRBV6-1 and TRBJ2-7; the D is unclear. The V gene's germline CDR1 is MNHNS and CDR2 SASEGT. The germline V and J ends were trimmed by 8 bases and 4 bases, with 9 bases remaining between them. The CDR3 is made up of 11 amino acids. CDR3 region: CASVLYYEQYF. The CDR3 region has the DNA TGTGCCAGCGTATTATATTACGAGCAGTACTTC.